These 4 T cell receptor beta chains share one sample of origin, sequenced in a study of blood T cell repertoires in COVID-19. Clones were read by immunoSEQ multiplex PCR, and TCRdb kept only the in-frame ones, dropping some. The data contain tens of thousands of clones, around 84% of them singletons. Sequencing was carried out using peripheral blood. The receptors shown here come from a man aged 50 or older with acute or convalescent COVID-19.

The CDR3 region has the DNA TGTGCCACCAGCCAGGAGGCGGGGGTAAAAAACATTCAGTACTTC. It translates to CATSQEAGVKNIQYF. This chain connects TRBV15 to TRBJ2-4; 7 bases line up with TRBD2. From germline, CDR1 is LNHNV and CDR2 YYDKDF (reference sequence). V lost 5 bases and J lost 4; bases outside the gene matches: 8. The CDR3 runs 15 residues.

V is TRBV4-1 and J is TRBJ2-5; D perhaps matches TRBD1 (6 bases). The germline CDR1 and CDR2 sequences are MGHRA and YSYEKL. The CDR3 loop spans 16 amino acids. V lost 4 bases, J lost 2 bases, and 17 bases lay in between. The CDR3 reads CASSPTAQGFQETQYF. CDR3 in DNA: TGCGCCAGCAGCCCGACTGCTCAGGGGTTTCAAGAGACCCAGTACTTC.

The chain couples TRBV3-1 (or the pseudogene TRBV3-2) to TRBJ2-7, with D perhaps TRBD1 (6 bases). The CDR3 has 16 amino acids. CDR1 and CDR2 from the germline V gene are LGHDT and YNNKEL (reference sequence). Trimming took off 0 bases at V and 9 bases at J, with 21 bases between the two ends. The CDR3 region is CASSQDPLGHRLWQYF. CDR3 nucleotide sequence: TGTGCCAGCAGCCAAGACCCATTGGGACACAGGTTGTGGCAGTACTTC.

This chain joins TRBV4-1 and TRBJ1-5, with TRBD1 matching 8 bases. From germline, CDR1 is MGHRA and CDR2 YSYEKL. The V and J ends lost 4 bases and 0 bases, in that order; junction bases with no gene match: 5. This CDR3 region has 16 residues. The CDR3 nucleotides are TGCGCCAGCAGCCTGGGACAGGCGATTAGCAATCAGCCCCAGCATTTT. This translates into CASSLGQAISNQPQHF.